This T cell receptor (beta chain) was recorded in a study of cytomegalovirus exposure and HLA in healthy donors. General study findings and limits: Reports indicated that the classifier achieved high specificity and sensitivity in diagnosing cytomegalovirus status.

The donors (healthy individuals) were bone marrow donors. PCR employed 60 Vbeta and 13 Jbeta primers. Generated by immunoSEQ multiplex PCR, the TCRdb table keeps only in-frame clones and is missing some. This table has about 120,000 clones, around four fifths appearing once. Of note for this clone: Its antigen is not known.

Sequences were obtained from PBMCs. The sequence derives from a female donor in good health and CMV-seronegative.

The CDR3 bases are TGTGCCAGCAGCTTGGCTAGCAGGGAGGCCGAGCAGTACTTC. This encodes CASSLASREAEQYF. The chain carries TRBV7-2 and TRBJ2-7; D is perhaps TRBD2 (6 bases). This CDR3 has 14 amino acids. Germline V gene lookup returns CDR1 SGHTA and CDR2 FQGNSA. V dropped 3 bases and J dropped 6 bases, with 15 bases sitting between them.